What follows are 24 T cell receptor beta chains derived from one specimen sequenced in a study of T cell responses to AZD1222 COVID-19 vaccine. Data came from immunoSEQ multiplex PCR; TCRdb stores just in-frame clones and leaves some out. The sample holds approximately 150,000 clones, 70% to 90% seen once. The sample here was peripheral blood, taken on day 0 of AZD1222 vaccination. The receptors derive from an adult in good health.

The rearrangement uses TRBV19 and TRBJ1-1, with 7 nucleotides matching TRBD1. V gave up 7 bases and J gave up 1 base; unmatched junction bases: 6. Germline assignment: CDR1 LNHDA and CDR2 SQIVND (reference sequence). The CDR3 is made up of 14 amino acids. The CDR3 spells CASNFRQGNTEAFF. In nucleotides, the CDR3 is TGTGCCAGTAATTTCCGACAGGGGAACACTGAAGCTTTCTTT.

The chain joins TRBV6-2 or TRBV6-3 to TRBJ2-7; 11 bases fit TRBD2. CDR3 size: 16 residues. From germline, CDR1 is MNHEY and CDR2 SVGEGT. The V and J ends lost 0 bases and 4 bases, in that order; junction bases with no gene match: 5. The CDR3 DNA reads as TGTGCCAGCAGTTACTCTAGACTAGCGGGACCTTACGAGCAGTACTTC. It codes for CASSYSRLAGPYEQYF.

The V gene is TRBV6-5, the J gene TRBJ1-4; D is possibly TRBD1 (5 bases). Germline V lookup: CDR1 MNHEY, CDR2 SVGAGI. Trimming shortened V by 0 bases and J by 7 bases, and 15 bases separated the two germline ends. This CDR3 is built from 16 residues. The CDR3: CASSYSIPGGGEKLFF. For the CDR3, the DNA is TGTGCCAGCAGTTACTCGATTCCGGGGGGGGGTGAAAAACTGTTTTTT.

This rearrangement joins TRBV5-1 to TRBJ2-2; 9 bases agree with TRBD1. This CDR3 is built from 14 residues. Trimming took 8 bases from V and 5 from J; bases not matched to a gene: 7. Looked up from germline, CDR1 is SGHRS and CDR2 is YFSETQ. The CDR3 coding sequence is TGCGCCAGTACAGGGGGCGCGAGAACCGGGGAGCTGTTTTTT. This gives the protein CASTGGARTGELFF.

This clone is medium-sized within its sample. This rearrangement joins TRBV4-3 to TRBJ2-5, with 9 bases that match TRBD2. The CDR3 is 17 amino acids. The germline gives CDR1 LGHNA, CDR2 YSLEER. Trimming cost V 2 bases and J 3 bases; bases outside gene matches: 10. In nucleotides, the CDR3 is TGCGCCAGCAGCCAACACCTCCCTGCGGGAGGGAAAGAGACCCAGTACTTC. Translated: CASSQHLPAGGKETQYF.

J is TRBJ2-1 and V is TRBV9, with D perhaps matching TRBD1 (5 bases). The CDR3 length is 16 residues. Trimming removed 1 base from V and 2 bases from J, with 13 bases in between. Per the germline V gene, CDR1 is SGDLS and CDR2 is YYNGEE. CDR3 loop: CASSVKEETAYNEQFF. In DNA form, the CDR3 reads TGTGCCAGCAGCGTAAAGGAAGAGACAGCCTACAATGAGCAGTTCTTC.

A few counts support this clone. V is TRBV28 and J is TRBJ1-6, with D tentatively TRBD1 (5 bases). Germline V gene sequence: CDR1 MDHEN, CDR2 SYDVKM. Trimming took 5 bases from V and 0 from J, leaving 11 bases between them. CDR3 length: 16 amino acids. This CDR3 reads CASSLRDLSYNSPLHF. The CDR3, as DNA: TGTGCCAGCAGTCTCCGGGACCTCTCCTATAATTCACCCCTCCACTTT.

The chain links TRBV6-2 or TRBV6-3 to TRBJ2-2; TRBD2 matches 8 bases. Germline V lookup: CDR1 MNHEY, CDR2 SVGEGT. The junction had 4 bases not matched to a gene; V was cut back by 5 bases and J by 2 bases. The CDR3 is 15 amino acids. In nucleotides, the CDR3 is TGTGCCAGCAGTGTTAGCGGGGAAAACACCGGGGAGCTGTTTTTT. Protein sequence: CASSVSGENTGELFF.

The CDR3 loop reads CSAWQGAEQYF. The DNA for the CDR3 is TGCAGTGCTTGGCAGGGGGCCGAGCAGTACTTC. The genes are TRBV20-1 and TRBJ2-7; 8 bases fit TRBD1. Germline V CDR1 and CDR2: DFQATT, SNEGSKA (reference sequence). V dropped 5 bases and J dropped 6; count of bases not matched to a gene: 3. This CDR3 contains 11 residues.

There are a few counts of this clone. The chain is built from TRBV28 and TRBJ2-3; 9 bases align to TRBD2. From germline, CDR1 is MDHEN and CDR2 SYDVKM. Trimming at V came to 7 bases and at J to 7 bases, leaving 3 bases not matched to a gene. The CDR3 has 12 amino acids. The CDR3 nucleotides are TGTGCCAGCAAACTAGCGGGTTATACGCAGTATTTT. Its protein is CASKLAGYTQYF. Variable domain in full (rest from reference TRBV28 and TRBJ2-3): DVKVTQSSRYLVKRTGEKVFLECVQDMDHENMFWYRQDPGLGLRLIYFSYDVKMKEKGDIPEGYSVSREKKERFSLILESASTNQTSMYLCASKLAGYTQYFGPGTRLTVL.

The chain recombines TRBV3-1 (or the pseudogene TRBV3-2) with TRBJ2-3, with TRBD2 matching over 9 bases. Germline V gene sequence: CDR1 LGHDT, CDR2 YNNKEL (reference sequence). Trimming at V came to 6 bases and at J to 4 bases, leaving 5 bases not matched to a gene. This CDR3 comprises 14 residues. Here the CDR3 reads CASRIAGVPDTQYF. CDR3 bases: TGTGCCAGCAGGATAGCGGGAGTCCCAGATACGCAGTATTTT.

The J gene is TRBJ1-2, the V gene TRBV18; D ambiguous. This CDR3 has 15 amino acids. Germline lookup yields CDR1 KGHSH and CDR2 LQKENI. Deletions cut 3 bases from V and 0 bases from J, with 11 bases between. CDR3 region: CASSPVDVANYGYTF. CDR3 DNA sequence: TGTGCCAGCTCACCGGTAGACGTCGCTAACTATGGCTACACCTTC.

CDR3 amino acids: CASSPSPELGQYF. DNA of the CDR3: TGTGCCAGCAGCCCGAGCCCCGAACTCGGGCAGTACTTC. The chain employs TRBV7-3 and TRBJ2-7; unclear D gene. The germline CDR1 and CDR2 sequences are SGHTA and FQGTGA. The V gene lost 5 bases and the J gene lost 9 bases, with 17 bases spanning the gap. This CDR3 region has 13 residues.

This clone was detected once. This sequence joins TRBV6-4 and TRBJ2-2; 11 bases fit TRBD2. V was clipped by 5 bases and J by 6 bases; unmatched bases: 11. CDR3 length: 17 residues. Germline CDR1 reads MRHNA; CDR2 reads SNTAGT. The CDR3 coding sequence is TGTGCCAGCAGTCCAAGGGAACTAGCGGGAGTGGCCGGGGAGCTGTTTTTT. Protein product: CASSPRELAGVAGELFF.

V is TRBV6-6 and J is TRBJ2-7; TRBD1 is a possible D gene (5 bases). Trimming took off 0 bases at V and 2 bases at J, with 14 bases between the two ends. Germline loops: CDR1 MNHNY, CDR2 SVGAGI (reference sequence). The CDR3 has 16 amino acids. Here the CDR3 DNA reads TGTGCCAGCAGTTACTCGAAGGCGACAGCCACCTACGAGCAGTACTTC. Translation gives CASSYSKATATYEQYF.

V usage is TRBV12-3 or TRBV12-4 and J usage is TRBJ1-4; D uncertain. Between the trimmed V and J ends, which lost 3 bases and 8 bases, there was a span of 10 bases. The CDR3 spans 13 residues. CDR3 sequence: CASSFSALEKLFF. For the CDR3, the DNA is TGTGCCAGCAGTTTTTCGGCCTTAGAAAAACTGTTTTTT.

This clone is a singleton in its sample. The rearrangement links TRBV7-2 to TRBJ2-1; 10 bases match TRBD2. V shed 5 bases, J shed 8 bases, and the junction held 9 bases outside the gene matches. The CDR3 has 15 amino acids. CDR1 and CDR2 (germline): SGHTA, FQGNSA. CDR3 loop: CASSVSSGSSYEQFF. The CDR3 DNA reads as TGTGCCAGCAGCGTTTCTAGCGGGAGTAGCTATGAGCAGTTCTTC.

This clone was seen a handful of times. The genes are TRBV2 and TRBJ1-1; D is ambiguous. The CDR3 runs 12 residues. V lost 8 bases and J 1 base, leaving 8 bases between the germline ends. CDR1 and CDR2 (germline): SNHLY, FYNNEI. The CDR3, as DNA: TGTGCCAGCGGGTGGGCGAACACTGAAGCTTTCTTT. Amino acids: CASGWANTEAFF.

V is TRBV28 and J is TRBJ1-1; 7 positions match TRBD1. The CDR3 covers 14 residues. Germline V gene sequence: CDR1 MDHEN, CDR2 SYDVKM. Unmatched junction bases numbered 5, after V lost 3 bases and J lost 4 bases. DNA of the CDR3: TGTGCCAGCAGTTTTACCGGGGACAGCACTGAAGCTTTCTTT. Translation gives CASSFTGDSTEAFF.

This chain links TRBV4-1 with TRBJ1-2, with TRBD1 matching over 7 bases. V was clipped by 0 bases and J by 4 bases; unmatched bases: 8. Germline CDR1 and CDR2: MGHRA and YSYEKL. CDR3 length: 16 amino acids. The CDR3: CASSQEVTGIGYGYTF. The CDR3 nucleotides read TGCGCCAGCAGCCAAGAAGTGACAGGGATTGGCTATGGCTACACCTTC.

The chain joins TRBV2 to TRBJ2-7; D may be TRBD2 (10 bases). The germline V gene encodes CDR1 SNHLY and CDR2 FYNNEI. The CDR3 runs to 18 residues. The ends were cut back, 10 bases at V and 4 bases at J, with 32 bases in the middle. The CDR3, as DNA: TGTGCCACTCCGAACAGGGGGCGCGTAAGCGGGAGGGTATACGAGCAGTACTTC. Protein product: CATPNRGRVSGRVYEQYF.

This chain connects TRBV19 to TRBJ1-2, with a weak D call TRBD1 (6 bases). Germline CDR1 is LNHDA and CDR2 is SQIVND (reference sequence). Trimming pared 4 bases from V and 5 bases from J, leaving 14 bases between. This CDR3 region has 14 residues. Written as DNA, the CDR3 is TGTGCCAGTAGTAATTCCGGGACACCTTATGGCTACACCTTC. This encodes CASSNSGTPYGYTF.

This sequence joins TRBV3-1 (or the pseudogene TRBV3-2) and TRBJ2-3, with 9 nucleotides matching TRBD2. The junction had 8 bases not matched to a gene; V was cut back by 4 bases and J by 3 bases. Germline lookup yields CDR1 LGHDT and CDR2 YNNKEL (reference sequence). The CDR3 contains 16 residues. The CDR3 spells CASSRLAGATTDTQYF. CDR3 nucleotide sequence: TGTGCCAGCAGCCGCTTAGCGGGAGCCACTACAGATACGCAGTATTTT.

The chain combines TRBV19 with TRBJ1-2; D is unresolved. The CDR3 has 11 residues. Germline V CDR1 and CDR2: LNHDA, SQIVND (reference sequence). Between the trimmed V and J ends, which lost 8 bases and 3 bases, there was a span of 7 bases. CDR3 sequence (DNA): TGTGCCAGTGATACTTACTATGGCTACACCTTC. Amino acid sequence: CASDTYYGYTF.